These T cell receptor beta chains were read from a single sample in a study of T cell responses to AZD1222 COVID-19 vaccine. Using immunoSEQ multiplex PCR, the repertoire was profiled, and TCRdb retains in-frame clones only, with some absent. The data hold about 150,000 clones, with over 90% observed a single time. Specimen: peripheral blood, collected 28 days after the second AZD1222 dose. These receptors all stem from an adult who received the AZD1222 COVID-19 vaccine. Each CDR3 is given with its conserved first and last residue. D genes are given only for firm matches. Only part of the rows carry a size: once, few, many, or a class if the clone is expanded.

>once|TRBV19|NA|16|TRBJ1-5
CASSIIGYGGNQPQHF
TGTGCCAGTAGTATAATTGGGTATGGAGGCAATCAGCCCCAGCATTTT
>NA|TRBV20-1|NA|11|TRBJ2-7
CSVRPWDEQYF
TGCAGTGTTCGCCCCTGGGACGAGCAGTACTTC
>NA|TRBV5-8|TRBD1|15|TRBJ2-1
CASSLLTGPDHEQFF
TGTGCCAGCAGCTTGCTGACAGGGCCGGACCATGAGCAGTTCTTC
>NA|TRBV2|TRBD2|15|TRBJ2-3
CASNRLAGEGDTQYF
TGTGCCAGCAATAGACTAGCGGGAGAAGGCGATACGCAGTATTTT
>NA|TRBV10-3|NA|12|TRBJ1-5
CAISTTDQPQHF
TGTGCCATCAGCACTACAGATCAGCCCCAGCATTTT
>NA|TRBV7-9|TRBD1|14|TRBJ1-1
CASSSPLTGGKAFF
TGTGCCAGCAGCTCCCCTCTGACAGGGGGCAAAGCTTTCTTT
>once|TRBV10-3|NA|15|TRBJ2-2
CATRGGGMNTGELFF
TGTGCCACCCGGGGAGGGGGGATGAACACCGGGGAGCTGTTTTTT
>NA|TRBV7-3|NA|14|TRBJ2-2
CASRAGRNTGELFF
TGTGCCAGCAGGGCGGGGAGGAACACCGGGGAGCTGTTTTTT
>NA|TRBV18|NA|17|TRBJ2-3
CASSPPGQRSSTDTQYF
TGTGCCAGCTCACCACCTGGACAGAGATCTAGCACAGATACGCAGTATTTT
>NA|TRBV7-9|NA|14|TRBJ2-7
CASSLGRLNYEQYF
TGTGCCAGCAGCTTAGGCAGACTGAACTACGAGCAGTACTTC
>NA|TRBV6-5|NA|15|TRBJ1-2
CASSSPGGADYGYTF
TGTGCCAGCAGTAGCCCCGGGGGGGCCGACTATGGCTACACCTTC
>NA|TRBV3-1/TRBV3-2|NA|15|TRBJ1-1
CASSQTRGTGTEAFF
TGTGCCAGCAGCCAAACTCGGGGAACGGGCACTGAAGCTTTCTTT
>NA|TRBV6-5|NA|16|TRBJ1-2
CASSYWTTGLEFGYTF
TGTGCCAGCAGTTACTGGACAACGGGTCTAGAGTTTGGCTACACCTTC
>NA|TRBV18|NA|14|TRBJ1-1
CASSPSRLRGEAFF
TGTGCCAGCTCACCGTCCAGGCTAAGGGGTGAAGCTTTCTTT
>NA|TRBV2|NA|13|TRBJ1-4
CASSEGRDEKLFF
TGTGCCAGCAGTGAAGGCAGAGACGAAAAACTGTTTTTT
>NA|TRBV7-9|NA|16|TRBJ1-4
CASSSWGGGKDEKLFF
TGTGCCAGCAGCTCCTGGGGCGGGGGAAAGGATGAAAAACTGTTTTTT
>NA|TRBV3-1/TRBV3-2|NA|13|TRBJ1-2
CASSPGAGYGYTF
TGTGCCAGCAGCCCAGGGGCGGGCTATGGCTACACCTTC
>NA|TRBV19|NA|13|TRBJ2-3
CASTPLGGDTQYF
TGTGCCAGTACCCCTTTGGGGGGAGATACGCAGTATTTT
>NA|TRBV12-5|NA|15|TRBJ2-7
CASGLGLTQTYEQYF
TGTGCTAGTGGTTTGGGACTAACCCAAACCTACGAGCAGTACTTC
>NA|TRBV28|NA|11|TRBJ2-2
CASSQPGELFF
TGTGCCAGCAGTCAACCCGGGGAGCTGTTTTTT
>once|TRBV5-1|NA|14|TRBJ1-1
CASSLISGNTEAFF
TGCGCCAGCAGCTTGATATCGGGGAACACTGAAGCTTTCTTT
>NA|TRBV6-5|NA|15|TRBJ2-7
CASSARGGPAYEQYF
TGTGCCAGCAGCGCCAGGGGGGGACCCGCCTACGAGCAGTACTTC
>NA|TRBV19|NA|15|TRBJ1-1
CASSPSFGGAGGAFF
TGTGCCAGTAGTCCCTCGTTTGGGGGCGCAGGTGGAGCTTTCTTT
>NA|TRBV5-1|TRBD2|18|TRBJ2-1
CASSPQSRGGSSYNEQFF
TGCGCCAGCAGCCCACAAAGTCGGGGGGGCAGCTCCTACAATGAGCAGTTCTTC
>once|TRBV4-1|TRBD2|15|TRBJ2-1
CASSLISGGNDEQFF
TGCGCCAGCAGCCTGATTAGCGGGGGTAACGATGAGCAGTTCTTC
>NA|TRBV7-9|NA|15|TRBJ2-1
CASSSQLLRANEQFF
TGTGCCAGCAGCTCCCAGTTACTACGGGCTAATGAGCAGTTCTTC
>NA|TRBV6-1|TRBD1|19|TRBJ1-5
CASSEATGGAGKLVQPQHF
TGTGCCAGCAGTGAAGCGACAGGGGGCGCCGGAAAGCTGGTGCAGCCCCAGCATTTT
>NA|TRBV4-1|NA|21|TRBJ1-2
CASSQDTPQKKRVGGLYGYTF
TGCGCCAGCAGCCAAGATACCCCTCAGAAAAAGAGGGTAGGAGGGTTATATGGCTACACCTTC
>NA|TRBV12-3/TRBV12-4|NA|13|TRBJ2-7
CASSLGLAYEQYF
TGTGCCAGCAGTTTAGGGTTGGCCTACGAGCAGTACTTC
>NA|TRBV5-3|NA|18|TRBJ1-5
CARSFFLGQTDSNQPQHF
TGTGCCAGAAGCTTTTTTTTAGGTCAGACAGATAGCAATCAGCCCCAGCATTTT
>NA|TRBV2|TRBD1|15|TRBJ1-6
CASSSTGVGNSPLHF
TGTGCCAGCAGTTCGACAGGGGTGGGGAATTCACCCCTCCACTTT
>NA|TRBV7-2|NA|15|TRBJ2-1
CASSPQGGGENEQFF
TGTGCCAGCAGCCCACAGGGCGGGGGCGAGAATGAGCAGTTCTTC
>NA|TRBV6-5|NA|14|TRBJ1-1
CASSRDRGRPEAFF
TGTGCCAGCAGCCGGGACCGGGGAAGGCCTGAAGCTTTCTTT